This T cell receptor (beta chain) was captured by sequencing in a study of blood T cell repertoires in COVID-19. Study details: Donors in the United States, Italy and Spain gave samples during acute or convalescent COVID-19. PBMCs, B-cell-depleted T cells, or T cells provided the cDNA or gDNA that made up the material.

Germline CDR1 reads GTSNPN; CDR2 reads SVGIG (reference sequence). The V gene lost 0 bases and the J gene lost 0 bases, with 8 bases spanning the gap. The CDR3 has 14 residues. Authors' data handling: The authors estimated nucleated cell counts from reference gene primer amplification. Libraries were prepared by immunoSEQ multiplex PCR; TCRdb keeps only in-frame clonotypes and omits some of them. V, J and clone size reflect that table, while D and trimming were determined from the DNA. The data show 310,000 or so clones, with roughly 90% seen just once and about 2.2% held by the top ten. This receptor was identified in a woman between 45 and 60 years old who had recovered from COVID-19. The V gene is TRBV30, the J gene TRBJ1-1; D unclear. Sequencing used peripheral blood. The CDR3 DNA follows: TGTGCCTGGAGTGTATTAGCTGTGAACACTGAAGCTTTCTTT. This translates into CAWSVLAVNTEAFF.